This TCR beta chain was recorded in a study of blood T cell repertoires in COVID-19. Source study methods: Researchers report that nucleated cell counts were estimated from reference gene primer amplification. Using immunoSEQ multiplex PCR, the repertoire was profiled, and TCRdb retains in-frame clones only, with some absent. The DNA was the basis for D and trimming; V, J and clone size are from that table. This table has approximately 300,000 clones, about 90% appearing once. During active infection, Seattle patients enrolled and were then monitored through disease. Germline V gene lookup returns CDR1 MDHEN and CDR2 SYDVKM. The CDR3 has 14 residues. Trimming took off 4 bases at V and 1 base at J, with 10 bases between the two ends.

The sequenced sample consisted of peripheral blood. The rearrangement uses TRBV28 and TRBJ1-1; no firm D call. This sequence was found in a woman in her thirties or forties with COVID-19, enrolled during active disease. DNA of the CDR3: TGTGCCAGCAGTTCACAGCCATCGAACACTGAAGCTTTCTTT. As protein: CASSSQPSNTEAFF. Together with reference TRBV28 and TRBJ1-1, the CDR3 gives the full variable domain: DVKVTQSSRYLVKRTGEKVFLECVQDMDHENMFWYRQDPGLGLRLIYFSYDVKMKEKGDIPEGYSVSREKKERFSLILESASTNQTSMYLCASSSQPSNTEAFFGQGTRLTVV.